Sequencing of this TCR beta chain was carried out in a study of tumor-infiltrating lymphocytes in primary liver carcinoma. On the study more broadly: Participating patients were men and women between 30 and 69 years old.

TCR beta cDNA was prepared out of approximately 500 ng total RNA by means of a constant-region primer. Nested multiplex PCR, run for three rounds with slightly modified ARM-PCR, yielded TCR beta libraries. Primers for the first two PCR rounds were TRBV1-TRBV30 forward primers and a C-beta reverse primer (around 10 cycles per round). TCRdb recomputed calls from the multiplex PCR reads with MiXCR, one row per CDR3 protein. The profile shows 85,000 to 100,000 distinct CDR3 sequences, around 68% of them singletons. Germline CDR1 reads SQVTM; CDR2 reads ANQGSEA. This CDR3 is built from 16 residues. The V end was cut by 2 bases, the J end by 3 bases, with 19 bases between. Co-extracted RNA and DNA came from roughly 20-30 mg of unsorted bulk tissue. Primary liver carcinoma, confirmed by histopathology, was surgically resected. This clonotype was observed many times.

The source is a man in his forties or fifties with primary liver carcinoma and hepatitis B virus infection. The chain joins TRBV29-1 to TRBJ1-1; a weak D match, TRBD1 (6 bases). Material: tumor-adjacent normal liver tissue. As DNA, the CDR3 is TGCAGCGTTGAATGGGGTTGGGGGGGGGCGTACACTGAAGCTTTCTTT. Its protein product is CSVEWGWGGAYTEAFF.